The next 7 T cell receptor beta chains were all read from a single sample in a study of shared clonotypes between healthy human individuals (dated by TCRdb to about 2020). The protocol used for the library was the immunoSEQ multiplex PCR assay. The table was pulled from immuneACCESS by TCRdb, which kept in-frame rearrangements only. Such tables lose some clones; where checked, under half of the loss comes from unresolved V genes, and the rest has no known cause. The sample records approximately 500,000 clones, about 80% of which are singletons. Clones ranked in the top ten supply 9.5% to 15% of the sample. The sample taken for sequencing was PBMCs. The source is a woman in her forties in good health. Some clones in this sample may be carry-over from other donors' samples.

This clone was detected only a few times. CDR3 amino acids: CATSARRGTGVDEQYF. The CDR3, as DNA: TGTGCCACCAGCGCCAGACGCGGGACAGGGGTCGACGAGCAGTACTTC. The chain couples TRBV15 to TRBJ2-7; 10 positions agree with TRBD1. The J segment lost 5 bases and the V segment lost 5 bases, leaving 12 bases of the junction unmatched. The germline V gene encodes CDR1 LNHNV and CDR2 YYDKDF (reference sequence). This CDR3 comprises 16 residues.

This chain links TRBV7-8 with TRBJ1-1; TRBD1 might be the D (6 bases). The germline V gene encodes CDR1 SGHVS and CDR2 FQNEAQ. With 5 bases removed from V and 1 base from J, the gap between germline ends came to 20 bases. The CDR3 extends over 17 amino acids. The CDR3 bases are TGTGCCAGCAGCGGCAACAGGGTAAGGGGAGAGAACACTGAAGCTTTCTTT. Protein product: CASSGNRVRGENTEAFF.

The rearrangement links TRBV14 to TRBJ2-5; TRBD2 matches 10 bases. The ends lost 8 bases at V and 9 bases at J; junction bases unmatched: 24. CDR3 length: 18 amino acids. CDR1 is SGHDN and CDR2 is FVKESK in the germline V gene. The DNA for the CDR3 is TGTGCCAGCCCTTCAAGCGTAAGTAAGCGGGAGGGTACAGGGGCCCAGTACTTC. Protein sequence: CASPSSVSKREGTGAQYF.

The chain couples TRBV7-9 to TRBJ2-7; D is uncertain. The V gene's germline CDR1 is SEHNR and CDR2 FQNEAQ (reference sequence). The CDR3 extends over 14 amino acids. The V end lost 2 bases, the J end lost 6 bases, and 14 bases lay between the germline ends. The CDR3 nucleotides are TGTGCCAGCAGCTTAATCGGTCTAGTTTTCGAGCAGTACTTC. This sequence encodes CASSLIGLVFEQYF. The full variable domain, rest sourced from reference TRBV7-9 and TRBJ2-7, is DTGVSQNPRHKITKRGQNVTFRCDPISEHNRLYWYRQTLGQGPEFLTYFQNEAQLEKSRLLSDRFSAERPKGSFSTLEIQRTEQGDSAMYLCASSLIGLVFEQYFGPGTRLTVT.

On this clone: This likely traces to a read error, being one base from a far larger clone. V is TRBV5-3 and J is TRBJ1-1; 11 bases map to TRBD1. TRBV5-3 is marked as an open reading frame, function uncertain. This CDR3 region has 14 residues. The DNA of the CDR3 is TGTGCCAGCAGCTTCGGGACAGGGGGCACTGAAGCTTTCTTT. Its protein is CASSFGTGGTEAFF.

DNA for the CDR3: TGTGCCAGCTCCCCCTATGCCCCGGACAGCTCTGGAAACACCATATATTTT. Its protein is CASSPYAPDSSGNTIYF. The chain employs TRBV18 and TRBJ1-3; a possible D gene is TRBD1 (6 bases). The V end lost 6 bases, the J end lost 0 bases, and 18 bases lay between the germline ends. CDR3 length: 17 amino acids. In germline, CDR1 is KGHSH, CDR2 LQKENI.

The chain joins TRBV5-1 to TRBJ2-5, with D possibly TRBD1 on 7 matching bases. Germline loops: CDR1 SGHRS, CDR2 YFSETQ. Between the trimmed V and J ends, which lost 1 base and 5 bases, there was a span of 18 bases. CDR3 size: 16 residues. The DNA for the CDR3 is TGCGCCAGCAGCTTGAGGAGGGACAGCTTAGCGGAGACCCAGTACTTC. Translation: CASSLRRDSLAETQYF.